Below, 16 T cell receptor beta chains from the same sample are listed, as sequenced in a study of T cell responses to AZD1222 COVID-19 vaccine. Assay: immunoSEQ multiplex PCR; the TCRdb copy retains only in-frame clones and omits some. The sample lists about 110,000 clones, over 85% occurring once. This specimen was peripheral blood, taken on day 0 of MenACWY control vaccination. The receptors derive from an adult in good health.

The V and J genes are TRBV12-2 and TRBJ1-1. TRBV12-2 is a listed pseudogene. The CDR3 contains 16 residues. The CDR3 nucleotides read TGTGCAAGTCGCTTAGCGAAGGAGGGGTACTGCGCTGAAGCTTTCTTT. It translates to CASRLAKEGYCAEAFF.

This rearrangement joins TRBV6-5 to TRBJ2-5; no clear D gene. CDR3 length: 11 amino acids. V was clipped by 6 bases and J by 2 bases, with 4 bases between them. Germline CDR1 reads MNHEY; CDR2 reads SVGAGI. This chain's CDR3 is CASSRQETQYF. The CDR3 bases are TGTGCCAGCAGCCGTCAAGAGACCCAGTACTTC.

This chain connects TRBV5-1 to TRBJ1-2; 7 nucleotides line up with TRBD1. CDR1 and CDR2 from the germline V gene are SGHRS and YFSETQ. V shed 0 bases, J shed 6 bases, and the junction held 8 bases outside the gene matches. The CDR3 has 15 amino acids. CDR3 in amino acids: CASSLDRGLFDGYTF. The CDR3 DNA reads TGCGCCAGCAGCTTGGATAGGGGGCTGTTCGATGGCTACACCTTC. The whole variable domain, remainder taken from reference TRBV5-1 and TRBJ1-2, is KAGVTQTPRYLIKTRGQQVTLSCSPISGHRSVSWYQQTPGQGLQFLFEYFSETQRNKGNFPGRFSGRQFSNSRSEMNVSTLELGDSALYLCASSLDRGLFDGYTFGSGTRLTVV.

This clone was picked up a small number of times. The chain couples TRBV13 to TRBJ2-1; 14 bases fit TRBD2. The germline V gene has CDR1 PRHDT and CDR2 FYEKMQ (reference sequence). CDR3 length equals 16 residues. V was pared by 4 bases and J by 10 bases, with 9 bases of the junction left unmatched. CDR3 loop: CASSSRLAGGPGEQFF. DNA for the CDR3: TGTGCCAGCAGCTCGAGACTAGCGGGGGGGCCCGGGGAGCAGTTCTTC.

CDR3 DNA: TGTGCCAGTAGTAGAGACAGGGGTGGGGAGCAGTTCTTC. It yields the protein CASSRDRGGEQFF. The J gene is TRBJ2-1, the V gene TRBV19; 8 positions match TRBD1. Per germline, CDR1 LNHDA and CDR2 SQIVND (reference sequence). After removal of 4 bases from V and 10 bases from J, the junction contained 6 bases not matched to a gene. The CDR3 covers 13 residues.

The chain links TRBV9 to TRBJ2-2, with 7 bases matching TRBD2. CDR3 length: 16 residues. Per germline, CDR1 SGDLS and CDR2 YYNGEE. V was pared by 0 bases and J by 7 bases, with 9 bases of the junction left unmatched. As DNA, the CDR3 is TGTGCCAGCAGCGTAGCTGGTACTAGCGTAATCGGGGAGCTGTTTTTT. Its protein is CASSVAGTSVIGELFF.

The chain couples TRBV19 to TRBJ1-5, with 11 bases lining up with TRBD1. Germline V lookup: CDR1 LNHDA, CDR2 SQIVND (reference sequence). The CDR3 covers 18 residues. Trimming took 3 bases from V and 2 from J; bases not matched to a gene: 9. CDR3 nucleotides: TGTGCCAGTAGTATGGAACCAGGACAGGGGGCCGGCAATCAGCCCCAGCATTTT. It translates to CASSMEPGQGAGNQPQHF.

J is TRBJ1-1 and V is TRBV5-1; D is possibly TRBD1 (5 bases). V lost 3 bases and J 1 base, leaving 16 bases between the germline ends. The CDR3 spans 16 residues. Germline CDR1 and CDR2: SGHRS and YFSETQ. The chain's CDR3 is CASSSQDGGPNTEAFF. CDR3 bases: TGCGCCAGCAGCTCACAGGATGGGGGTCCGAACACTGAAGCTTTCTTT.

CDR3 amino acids: CASSYMAGASYEQYF. Here the CDR3 DNA reads TGTGCCAGCAGTTACATGGCGGGAGCTTCCTACGAGCAGTACTTC. The chain uses TRBV6-5 and TRBJ2-7; 7 bases are shared with TRBD2. The CDR3 contains 15 residues. V dropped 2 bases and J dropped 1; count of bases not matched to a gene: 5. The germline V gene has CDR1 MNHEY and CDR2 SVGAGI.

This clone has a single count. The chain joins TRBV2 to TRBJ2-1; no firm D call. CDR3 size: 11 residues. The germline CDR1 and CDR2 sequences are SNHLY and FYNNEI. Trimming removed 7 bases at V and 2 bases at J, with 3 bases between. The CDR3 nucleotides read TGTGCCAGCATCCCCTACAATGAGCAGTTCTTC. It specifies CASIPYNEQFF.

The chain combines TRBV5-1 with TRBJ2-2, with 8 positions matching TRBD1. V lost 2 bases, J lost 1 base, and 4 bases stayed unmatched. Per the germline V gene, CDR1 is SGHRS and CDR2 is YFSETQ. The CDR3 has 16 amino acids. CDR3 sequence reads: CASSFPGTGNTGELFF. Written as DNA, the CDR3 is TGCGCCAGCAGCTTCCCCGGGACAGGGAACACCGGGGAGCTGTTTTTT.

The chain has TRBV2 and TRBJ1-2; possibly TRBD1 for D (5 bases). This CDR3 spans 14 amino acids. V was clipped by 1 base and J by 4 bases, with 10 bases between them. The germline gives CDR1 SNHLY, CDR2 FYNNEI. This CDR3 reads CASSEEGTSYGYTF. The CDR3, as DNA: TGTGCCAGCAGTGAAGAAGGGACCAGCTATGGCTACACCTTC.

The chain employs TRBV9 and TRBJ1-4; D remains unclear. The CDR3 spans 15 residues. Germline V gives CDR1 SGDLS, CDR2 YYNGEE. V lost 5 bases and J 8 bases, leaving 19 bases between the germline ends. As DNA, the CDR3 is TGTGCCAGCAGTGAGGATCCAGTGTTGGGGGAAAAACTGTTTTTT. Translated: CASSEDPVLGEKLFF.

The chain links TRBV4-1 to TRBJ1-2; 7 bases map to TRBD1. The CDR3 spans 14 residues. Germline-derived CDR1 and CDR2 are MGHRA and YSYEKL. With V trimmed by 2 bases and J by 6 bases, 6 bases remained unmatched. The DNA of the CDR3 is TGCGCCAGCAGCCAACAGGGGGGGTTTGATGGCTACACCTTC. This gives the protein CASSQQGGFDGYTF.

This clone was seen only once. The genes are TRBV19 and TRBJ2-3; perhaps TRBD1 as D (6 bases). Germline loops: CDR1 LNHDA, CDR2 SQIVND (reference sequence). The CDR3 has 13 residues. Between the trimmed V and J ends, which lost 6 bases and 3 bases, there was a span of 10 bases. CDR3 coding DNA: TGTGCCAGTAGCACCACAGGGACAGATACGCAGTATTTT. It yields the protein CASSTTGTDTQYF.

This clone was detected once. The rearrangement links TRBV2 to TRBJ1-3, with D uncertain. The length of the CDR3 is 13 residues. Germline loops: CDR1 SNHLY, CDR2 FYNNEI. The V end lost 9 bases, the J end lost 4 bases, and 13 bases lay between the germline ends. The CDR3 DNA sequence: TGTGCCAGAACGGAAACAGCAGGAAACACCATATATTTT. Its protein product is CARTETAGNTIYF.